Listed below are T cell receptor beta chains from one sample, sequenced in a study of T-cell memory formation after mild COVID-19. MiXCR, run by TCRdb on the 5' RACE reads, gives a single entry per CDR3 protein. The data contain around 250,000 distinct CDR3 sequences, approximately 15% of them singletons. What was sequenced was PBMCs or a T cell subset sorted from them (not recorded which). The receptors come from a man between 18 and 35 years old who had mild COVID-19 (a few samples of this study predate the infection). Cell type and time point are not known. The CDR3 runs from the conserved cysteine through the conserved F or W. Each record gives: V gene, CDR3 length, clone size, D gene, J gene, CDR3 DNA, CDR3 protein. D genes are given only for firm matches. Clone sizes are given selectively: once, few, many, or a class where the clone is expanded.

V: TRBV10-3
length: 13
size: few
D: TRBD2
J: TRBJ2-7
DNA: TGTGCCATCAGCCAAGGGACTAGCGGGGGGCAGTACTTC
CDR3: CAISQGTSGGQYF

V: TRBV20-1
length: 15
size: NA
D: NA
J: TRBJ2-7
DNA: TGCAGTGCAAGTGCTTCAGGGATCGGCCTACGAGAGCAGTACTTC
CDR3: CSASASGIGLREQYF

V: TRBV5-1
length: 13
size: NA
D: TRBD1
J: TRBJ2-7
DNA: TGCGCCAGCAGCCTAACAGGGGGCTCCGAGCAGTACTTC
CDR3: CASSLTGGSEQYF

V: TRBV6-5
length: 13
size: NA
D: TRBD1
J: TRBJ1-1
DNA: TGTGCCAGCAGTTACAGCTTCCGGGACAGCCCTTTCTTT
CDR3: CASSYSFRDSPFF

V: TRBV5-1
length: 15
size: NA
D: NA
J: TRBJ2-3
DNA: TGCGCCAGCAGCTTGGCGGTGAGGGGCTCAGATACGCAGTATTTT
CDR3: CASSLAVRGSDTQYF

V: TRBV7-9
length: 17
size: NA
D: TRBD2
J: TRBJ2-5
DNA: TGTGCCAGCAGCACCCCAGGGCTAGCGGGCGCCCAAGAGACCCAGTACTTC
CDR3: CASSTPGLAGAQETQYF

V: TRBV7-7
length: 13
size: few
D: TRBD1
J: TRBJ1-1
DNA: TGTGCCAGCAGCATCGGACAGGGGACTGAAGCTTTCTTT
CDR3: CASSIGQGTEAFF

V: TRBV7-3
length: 13
size: NA
D: NA
J: TRBJ2-3
DNA: TGTGCCAGCAGCTCCCAGGGGGGAGATACGCAGTATTTT
CDR3: CASSSQGGDTQYF

V: TRBV18
length: 14
size: NA
D: NA
J: TRBJ1-1
DNA: TGTGCCAGCTCACAAGTGGGGGGGAACACTGAAGCTTTCTTT
CDR3: CASSQVGGNTEAFF

V: TRBV7-9
length: 16
size: few
D: NA
J: TRBJ1-1
DNA: TGTGCCAGCAGCCTTAGAGCGCCGGGACCAACAGCCAAAGCTTTCTTT
CDR3: CASSLRAPGPTAKAFF

V: TRBV3-1
length: 15
size: NA
D: TRBD1
J: TRBJ1-2
DNA: TGTGCCAGCAGCCTCCTACTGACAGGGACGGACGGCTACACCTTC
CDR3: CASSLLLTGTDGYTF

V: TRBV29-1
length: 12
size: many
D: NA
J: TRBJ2-2
DNA: TGCAGCGCACCTGGCGGGCCCGGGGAGCTGTTTTTT
CDR3: CSAPGGPGELFF

V: TRBV20-1
length: 14
size: NA
D: NA
J: TRBJ2-6
DNA: TGCAGTGCTAGATTGTCCTCTGGGGCCAACGTCCTGACTTTC
CDR3: CSARLSSGANVLTF

V: TRBV6-5
length: 13
size: few
D: NA
J: TRBJ2-7
DNA: TGTGCCAGCAGTTACTCCTATAGCTACGAGCAGTACTTC
CDR3: CASSYSYSYEQYF

V: TRBV19
length: 13
size: few
D: NA
J: TRBJ2-2
DNA: TGTGCCAGTAGTAGAGTAATGACCGGGGAGCTGTTTTTT
CDR3: CASSRVMTGELFF

V: TRBV7-2
length: 14
size: many
D: NA
J: TRBJ1-1
DNA: TGTGCCAGCAGCGCTAAGCGGGGAGAGACTGAAGCTTTCTTT
CDR3: CASSAKRGETEAFF

V: TRBV12-3/TRBV12-4
length: 13
size: NA
D: TRBD1
J: TRBJ1-2
DNA: TGTGCCAGCAGACCGGACAGGGTCGACGGCTACACCTTC
CDR3: CASRPDRVDGYTF

V: TRBV4-3
length: 14
size: NA
D: NA
J: TRBJ1-1
DNA: TGCGCCAGCAGCCAAGTTCGGGGGACCACTGAAGCTTTCTTT
CDR3: CASSQVRGTTEAFF

V: TRBV20-1
length: 14
size: few
D: NA
J: TRBJ2-1
DNA: TGCAGTGCTAGAGGACTAGAACTACGCAATGAGCAGTTCTTC
CDR3: CSARGLELRNEQFF

V: TRBV7-2
length: 12
size: NA
D: NA
J: TRBJ1-6
DNA: TGTGCCAGCACCCAGGGTTATTCACCCCTCCACTTT
CDR3: CASTQGYSPLHF

V: TRBV20-1
length: 15
size: many
D: TRBD2
J: TRBJ2-1
DNA: TGCAGTGCTACCATAGCGGGGGGGAACAACAATGAGCAGTTCTTC
CDR3: CSATIAGGNNNEQFF

V: TRBV6-2/TRBV6-3
length: 16
size: many
D: NA
J: TRBJ1-6
DNA: TGTGCCAGCAGTTACCCCCTTCAGGAGTCAGGATCACCCCTCCACTTT
CDR3: CASSYPLQESGSPLHF

V: TRBV9
length: 13
size: few
D: NA
J: TRBJ1-3
DNA: TGTGCCAGCAGCGTGAGCTCTGGAAACACCATATATTTT
CDR3: CASSVSSGNTIYF

V: TRBV4-1
length: 14
size: NA
D: NA
J: TRBJ1-2
DNA: TGCGCCAGCACCCGGGAGGGGGTCGGCTATGGCTACACCTTC
CDR3: CASTREGVGYGYTF

V: TRBV7-8
length: 16
size: NA
D: TRBD2
J: TRBJ2-5
DNA: TGTGCCAGCAGTCCGAGGACAACGGGAGGGACTGAGACCCAGTACTTC
CDR3: CASSPRTTGGTETQYF

V: TRBV9
length: 16
size: many
D: TRBD2
J: TRBJ2-5
DNA: TGTGCCAGCAGCGTAGCTAGCGGGGATTACCAAGAGACCCAGTACTTC
CDR3: CASSVASGDYQETQYF

V: TRBV11-2
length: 17
size: NA
D: TRBD2
J: TRBJ2-1
DNA: TGTGCCAGCAGCTTGCCGCTAGCGGCCAACTCCTACAATGAGCAGTTCTTC
CDR3: CASSLPLAANSYNEQFF

V: TRBV6-2/TRBV6-3
length: 11
size: few
D: TRBD2
J: TRBJ2-3
DNA: TGTGCCAGCAACAGCGGGGGGGCCTGGTATTTT
CDR3: CASNSGGAWYF

V: TRBV20-1
length: 14
size: NA
D: TRBD1
J: TRBJ2-1
DNA: TGCAGTGCTTCGGACAGGGGAAACTACAATGAGCAGTTCTTC
CDR3: CSASDRGNYNEQFF

V: TRBV20-1
length: 15
size: few
D: TRBD1
J: TRBJ2-3
DNA: TGCAGTGCTAGAGGATGGACAGGGGGGGCAGATACGCAGTATTTT
CDR3: CSARGWTGGADTQYF

V: TRBV5-1
length: 17
size: NA
D: TRBD2
J: TRBJ2-1
DNA: TGCGCCAGCAGTCCCTCTAGCGGCGGTACGTCCTACAATGAGCAGTTCTTC
CDR3: CASSPSSGGTSYNEQFF

V: TRBV12-3/TRBV12-4
length: 14
size: few
D: NA
J: TRBJ2-7
DNA: TGTGCCAGCAGTTTAGTTCAGGGATGGAGCGAGCAGTACTTC
CDR3: CASSLVQGWSEQYF

V: TRBV20-1
length: 13
size: few
D: TRBD2
J: TRBJ2-7
DNA: TGCAGTGGAAAAGCGGGGGATCCCTACGAGCAGTACTTC
CDR3: CSGKAGDPYEQYF

V: TRBV18
length: 12
size: once
D: NA
J: TRBJ1-3
DNA: TGTGCCAGCTCCGCCGAACGAAACACCATATATTTT
CDR3: CASSAERNTIYF

V: TRBV5-1
length: 14
size: NA
D: NA
J: TRBJ2-5
DNA: TGCGCCAGCAGCGCTTACAGTTACCAAGAGACCCAGTACTTC
CDR3: CASSAYSYQETQYF

V: TRBV29-1
length: 13
size: NA
D: NA
J: TRBJ2-2
DNA: TGCAGCGTTGTTTGGGCGACCACCGGGGAGCTGTTTTTT
CDR3: CSVVWATTGELFF

V: TRBV4-3
length: 18
size: NA
D: NA
J: TRBJ2-1
DNA: TGCGCCAGCAGCCAAGGATGGGCAGTTCAGGGAATTCCCGATGAGCAGTTCTTC
CDR3: CASSQGWAVQGIPDEQFF